These 18 T cell receptor beta chains were all obtained from the same sample, sequenced in a study of regulatory T cells in long-lasting Graves disease. The TCR beta library used iRepertoire HTBI primers with Arm-PCR amplification of CDR3. One entry per CDR3 protein, called by TCRdb with MiXCR from the multiplex PCR reads. The data contain hundreds of thousands of distinct CDR3 sequences, more than 10% of them singletons. As to time point: newly diagnosed GD, antithyroid drugs for less than 3 months. From PBMCs, RNA was extracted and then used to make the TCR library. These data are also associated with another study on T cells in Graves' hyperthyroidism and ophthalmopathy.

The sequenced sample was peripheral blood mononuclear cells (PBMCs), obtained at new diagnosis, from a patient treated with antithyroid drugs. These TCRs come from a woman aged 25 to 39 with Graves disease.

The genes are TRBV20-1 and TRBJ2-1; D possibly corresponds to TRBD2 (5 bases). CDR3 length equals 14 residues. The V gene lost 6 bases and the J gene lost 3 bases, with 15 bases spanning the gap. CDR1 DFQATT and CDR2 SNEGSKA come from the germline V gene (reference sequence). The CDR3 protein is CSATPVGSYNEQFF. The CDR3 DNA follows: TGCAGTGCCACGCCCGTGGGGAGCTACAATGAGCAGTTCTTC.

This clonotype was seen ten or more times. The chain combines TRBV5-1 with TRBJ2-7; D gene ambiguous. This CDR3 spans 14 amino acids. Per germline, CDR1 SGHRS and CDR2 YFSETQ. V lost 1 base to trimming and J lost 3 bases, with 11 bases between them. CDR3 protein: CASSLQGKNYEQYF. CDR3 bases: TGCGCCAGCAGCTTGCAAGGGAAAAACTACGAGCAGTACTTC.

This clonotype came up a few times. V gene TRBV19 combines with J gene TRBJ2-1; 9 bases are shared with TRBD2. CDR1 is LNHDA, CDR2 SQIVND, per germline (reference sequence). This CDR3 region has 16 residues. J lost 3 bases, V lost 6 bases, and 9 bases had no gene match. The DNA of the CDR3 is TGTGCCAGTAGCAAGATTTTTAGCGGGGGCTACAATGAGCAGTTCTTC. The encoded protein is CASSKIFSGGYNEQFF.

The CDR3 coding sequence is TGTGCCAGCAGCCAAGGTGGGACCGGAGCGGGGTTAAACACCGGGGAGCTGTTTTTT. Amino acids: CASSQGGTGAGLNTGELFF. V usage is TRBV3-1 and J usage is TRBJ2-2, with 7 bases that match TRBD2. This CDR3 contains 19 residues. Germline assignment: CDR1 LGHDT and CDR2 YNNKEL (reference sequence). Unmatched junction bases numbered 13, after V lost 1 base and J lost 2 bases.

A few counts support this clonotype. The CDR3 here is CASSHDSESEAFF. The CDR3 bases are TGTGCCAGCAGCCATGATTCGGAGTCTGAAGCTTTCTTT. The V gene is TRBV3-1, the J gene TRBJ1-1; D not resolved. Germline loops: CDR1 LGHDT, CDR2 YNNKEL (reference sequence). The CDR3 is made up of 13 amino acids. V was trimmed by 3 bases and J by 6 bases, leaving 11 bases between them.

This clonotype has a count of ten or more. This chain uses TRBV11-2 with TRBJ2-1, with D unresolved. Trimming took 5 bases from V and 10 from J, leaving 12 bases between them. The germline V gene has CDR1 SGHAT and CDR2 FQNNGV. The CDR3 consists of 12 residues. Here the CDR3 reads CASSQMAWEQFF. The CDR3 bases are TGTGCCAGCAGCCAGATGGCCTGGGAGCAGTTCTTC.

This clonotype was found many times. The V call is TRBV11-2, the J call TRBJ2-2, with a weak D call TRBD2 (6 bases). The CDR3 extends over 12 amino acids. Germline CDR1 reads SGHAT; CDR2 reads FQNNGV. Trimming took off 5 bases at V and 8 bases at J, with 9 bases between the two ends. The CDR3 DNA reads as TGTGCCAGCAGCGACGGAGGGGGGGAGCTGTTTTTT. The encoded protein is CASSDGGGELFF.

Only a few counts were recorded for this clonotype. The chain is built from TRBV19 and TRBJ2-1, with TRBD2 matching 16 bases. Unmatched junction bases numbered 14, after V lost 5 bases and J lost 4 bases. Germline V gives CDR1 LNHDA, CDR2 SQIVND (reference sequence). This CDR3 is 20 amino acids long. In DNA, the CDR3 is TGTGCCAGTAGTTTGAAAGGGACTAGCGGGAGGGCCTGGATTTACAATGAGCAGTTCTTC. It specifies CASSLKGTSGRAWIYNEQFF.

Ten or more counts support this clonotype. This sequence joins TRBV28 and TRBJ1-4; unclear D gene. This CDR3 region has 14 residues. Germline values: CDR1 MDHEN, CDR2 SYDVKM. Trimming removed 5 bases from V and 3 bases from J, with 10 bases in between. The CDR3 bases are TGTGCCAGCAGTAAAAGGGTGGCTAATGAAAAACTGTTTTTT. Translating gives CASSKRVANEKLFF.

Turning to this clonotype: A much larger clone sits a single nucleotide away, making a read error possible. J is TRBJ2-7 and V is TRBV5-5; tentatively, D is TRBD1 (5 bases). The CDR3 consists of 12 residues. Germline CDR1 and CDR2: SGHKS and YYEKEE (reference sequence). The CDR3 spells CASSLLGHEHYF. The CDR3 region has the DNA TGTGCCAGCAGCTTGTTGGGGCACGAGCACTACTTC.

This clonotype showed up many times. This chain connects TRBV19 to TRBJ1-4; D not certain. There are 13 residues in the CDR3. In germline, CDR1 is LNHDA, CDR2 SQIVND (reference sequence). Trimming pared 6 bases from V and 7 bases from J, leaving 12 bases between. The CDR3 DNA sequence: TGTGCCAGTAGGATAAGCCACGGTGAAAAACTGTTTTTT. This codes for CASRISHGEKLFF. The whole variable domain, remainder taken from reference TRBV19 and TRBJ1-4, is DGGITQSPKYLFRKEGQNVTLSCEQNLNHDAMYWYRQDPGQGLRLIYYSQIVNDFQKGDIAEGYSVSREKKESFPLTVTSAQKNPTAFYLCASRISHGEKLFFGSGTQLSVL.

This sequence joins TRBV5-1 and TRBJ1-3, with D uncertain. V lost 1 base and J lost 0, with 11 bases in between. This CDR3 comprises 16 residues. Germline CDR1 and CDR2: SGHRS and YFSETQ. The CDR3 reads CASSLLPGSSGNTIYF. For the CDR3, the DNA is TGCGCCAGCAGCTTGTTACCAGGTTCCTCTGGAAACACCATATATTTT.

This clonotype was found many times. This chain uses TRBV18 with TRBJ2-1, with D tentatively TRBD2 (7 bases). V was trimmed by 6 bases and J by 8 bases, leaving 20 bases between them. Germline V lookup: CDR1 KGHSH, CDR2 LQKENI. The CDR3 is made up of 15 amino acids. CDR3 coding DNA: TGTGCCAGCTCCACCCCGGTCGGGGGGCGAGATGAGCAGTTCTTC. Protein: CASSTPVGGRDEQFF. Full variable domain (remainder filled in from reference TRBV18 and TRBJ2-1): NAGVMQNPRHLVRRRGQEARLRCSPMKGHSHVYWYRQLPEEGLKFMVYLQKENIIDESGMPKERFSAEFPKEGPSILRIQQVVRGDSAAYFCASSTPVGGRDEQFFGPGTRLTVL.

This clonotype occurred many times. The rearrangement links TRBV6-9 to TRBJ2-5; 7 bases are a match to TRBD1. The J segment lost 2 bases and the V segment lost 4 bases, leaving 7 bases of the junction unmatched. The germline V gene encodes CDR1 MNHGY and CDR2 SVAAGI. The CDR3 covers 15 residues. The CDR3 sequence is CASSSQPGQQETQYF. CDR3 DNA: TGTGCCAGCAGTTCTCAACCGGGACAGCAAGAGACCCAGTACTTC.

Concerning this clonotype: Given a much more abundant clone one base away, this may be a read error. The chain joins TRBV27 to TRBJ1-5, with 11 bases matching TRBD1. There are 17 residues in the CDR3. Germline V gene lookup returns CDR1 MNHEY and CDR2 SMNVEV (reference sequence). V was pared by 5 bases and J by 6 bases, with 12 bases of the junction left unmatched. Written as DNA, the CDR3 is TGTGCCAGCAGTCCTTGGGACAGGGGGACGGGAGGTCAGCCCCAGCATTTT. Translated: CASSPWDRGTGGQPQHF.

This clonotype was seen more than once but under ten times. The rearrangement links TRBV6-1 to TRBJ1-4; D is unclear. Germline lookup yields CDR1 MNHNS and CDR2 SASEGT. The CDR3 contains 14 residues. The V end lost 9 bases, the J end lost 7 bases, and 18 bases lay between the germline ends. Here the CDR3 DNA reads TGTGCCAGTTCCCCTGCGGGTGTTAGTGAAAAACTGTTTTTT. As protein: CASSPAGVSEKLFF.

This clonotype showed up just a few times. The chain is built from TRBV20-1 and TRBJ2-1; TRBD1 or TRBD2 may be the D gene (6 bases each). Germline V CDR1 and CDR2: DFQATT, SNEGSKA (reference sequence). Trimming pared 4 bases from V and 2 bases from J, leaving 12 bases between. CDR3 length: 14 residues. The CDR3 DNA is TGCAGTGCTATACCCGGGGGCCCCTACAATGAGCAGTTCTTC. This gives the protein CSAIPGGPYNEQFF.

Of note for this clonotype: The conserved phenylalanine or tryptophan is not found at the CDR3 terminus, so this likely reflects a read error. CDR3 sequence reads: CAWSVRSNQPQHY. In nucleotides, the CDR3 is TGTGCCTGGAGTGTACGCAGCAATCAGCCCCAGCATTAT. The rearrangement joins TRBV30 to TRBJ1-5; no clear D gene. This CDR3 contains 13 residues. V was clipped by 0 bases and J by 1 base, with 4 bases between them. CDR1 and CDR2 from the germline V gene are GTSNPN and SVGIG (reference sequence).